This T cell receptor (beta chain) was documented in a study of post-analysis software for immune sequencing data. TCR beta cDNA libraries included unique molecular identifiers. TCRdb redid the calling of the PCR reads with MiXCR, one entry per CDR3 protein. Of about 820,000 distinct CDR3 sequences in the sample, 53% were seen once. Germline CDR1 is SGHRS and CDR2 is YFSETQ. Trimming left V 7 bases short and J 7 bases short, with 14 bases between. The CDR3 is 12 amino acids. This clonotype showed up just a few times. Its antigen is as yet unknown. Whole-study findings and limits: Five TRBV segments were significantly more frequent in patients than in controls. TRBV5-6, TRBV5-1 and TRBV20-1 were among these segments. Multiple sclerosis patients had significantly lower normalized Chao1 diversity than controls.

Sequenced input: blood. The source of this sequence is a girl aged 5 to 17 with multiple sclerosis. V is TRBV5-1 and J is TRBJ2-5, with D possibly matching TRBD2 (5 bases). The CDR3, as DNA: TGCGCCAGCTTCAATCGGGGTGGGACCCAGTACTTC. It yields the protein CASFNRGGTQYF.